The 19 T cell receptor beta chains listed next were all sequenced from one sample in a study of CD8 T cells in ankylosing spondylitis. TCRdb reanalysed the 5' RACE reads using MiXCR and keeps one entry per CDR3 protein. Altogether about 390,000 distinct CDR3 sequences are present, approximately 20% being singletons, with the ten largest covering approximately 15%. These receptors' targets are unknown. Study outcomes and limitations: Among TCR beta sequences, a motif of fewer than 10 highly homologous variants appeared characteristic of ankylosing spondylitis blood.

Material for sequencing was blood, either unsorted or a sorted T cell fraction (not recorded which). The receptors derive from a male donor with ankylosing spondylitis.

The CDR3 DNA reads as TGTGCCAGCAGTTACTCGAAGGCACACCTCGGAGCAGATACGCAGTATTTT. This sequence encodes CASSYSKAHLGADTQYF. The genes are TRBV6-5 and TRBJ2-3; no clear D gene. Germline V lookup: CDR1 MNHEY, CDR2 SVGAGI. The CDR3 sequence is 17 residues long. The V end was cut by 0 bases, the J end by 4 bases, with 17 bases between.

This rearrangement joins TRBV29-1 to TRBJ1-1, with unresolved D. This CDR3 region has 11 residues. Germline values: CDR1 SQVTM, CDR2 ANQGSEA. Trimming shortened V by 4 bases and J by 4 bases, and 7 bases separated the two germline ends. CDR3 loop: CSVAPLTEAFF. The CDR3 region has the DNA TGCAGCGTTGCCCCCCTCACTGAAGCTTTCTTT.

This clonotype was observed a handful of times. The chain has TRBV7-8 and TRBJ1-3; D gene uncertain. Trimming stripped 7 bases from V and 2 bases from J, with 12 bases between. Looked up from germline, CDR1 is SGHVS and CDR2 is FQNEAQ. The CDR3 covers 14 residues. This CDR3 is CASTNIRPGNTIYF. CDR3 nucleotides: TGTGCCAGCACCAACATAAGGCCTGGAAACACCATATATTTT.

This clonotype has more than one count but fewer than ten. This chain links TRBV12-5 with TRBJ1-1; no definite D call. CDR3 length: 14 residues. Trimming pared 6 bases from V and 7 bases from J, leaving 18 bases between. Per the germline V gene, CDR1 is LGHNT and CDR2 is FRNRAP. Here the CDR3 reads CASGAAGGLGEAFF. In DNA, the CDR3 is TGTGCTAGTGGGGCCGCGGGAGGACTGGGTGAAGCTTTCTTT.

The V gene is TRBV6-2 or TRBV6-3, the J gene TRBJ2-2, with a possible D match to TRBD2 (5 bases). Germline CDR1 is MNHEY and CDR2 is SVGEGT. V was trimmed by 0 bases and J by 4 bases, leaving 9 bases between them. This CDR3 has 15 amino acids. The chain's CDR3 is CASSYSNRGTGELFF. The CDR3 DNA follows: TGTGCCAGCAGTTACTCGAATCGGGGCACCGGGGAGCTGTTTTTT.

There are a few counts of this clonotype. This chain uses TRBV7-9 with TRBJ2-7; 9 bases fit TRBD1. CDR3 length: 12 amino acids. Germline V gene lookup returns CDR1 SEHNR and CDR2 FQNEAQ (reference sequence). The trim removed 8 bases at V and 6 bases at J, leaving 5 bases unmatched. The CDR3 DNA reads TGTGCCAGCGCAAGGACAGGGGCCGAGCAGTACTTC. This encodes CASARTGAEQYF.

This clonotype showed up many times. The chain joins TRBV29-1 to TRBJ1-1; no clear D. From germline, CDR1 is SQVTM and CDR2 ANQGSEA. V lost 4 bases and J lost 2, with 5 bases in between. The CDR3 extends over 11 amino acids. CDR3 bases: TGCAGCGTTGGAGCTAACACTGAAGCTTTCTTT. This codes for CSVGANTEAFF.

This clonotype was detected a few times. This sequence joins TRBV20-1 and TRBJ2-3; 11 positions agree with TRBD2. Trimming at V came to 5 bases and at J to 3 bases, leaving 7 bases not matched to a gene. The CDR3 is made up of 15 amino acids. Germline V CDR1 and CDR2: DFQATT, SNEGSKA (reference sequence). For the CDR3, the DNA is TGCAGTGCTGGCCAGATAGCGGGAGGGACAGATACGCAGTATTTT. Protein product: CSAGQIAGGTDTQYF.

The CDR3 DNA sequence: TGCGCCAGCAGCTTCGCCGGACCCCGGGGACCCGAGCAGTACTTC. Encoded protein: CASSFAGPRGPEQYF. V is TRBV5-1 and J is TRBJ2-7; D possibly uses TRBD1 or TRBD2 (5 bases each). CDR3 length equals 15 residues. V lost 2 bases, J lost 6 bases, and 18 bases lay in between. Germline assignment: CDR1 SGHRS and CDR2 YFSETQ.

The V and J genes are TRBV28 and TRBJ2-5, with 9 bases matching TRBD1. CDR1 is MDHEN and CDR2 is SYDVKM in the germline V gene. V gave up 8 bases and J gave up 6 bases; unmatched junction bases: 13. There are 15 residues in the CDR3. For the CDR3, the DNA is TGTGCCAGCGACTCGAGGACAGGGGCGAAGAAGACCCAGTACTTC. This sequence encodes CASDSRTGAKKTQYF.

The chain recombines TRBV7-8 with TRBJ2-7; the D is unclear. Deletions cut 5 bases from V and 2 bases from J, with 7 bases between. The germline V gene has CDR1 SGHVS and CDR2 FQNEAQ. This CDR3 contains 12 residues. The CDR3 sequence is CASSIRAYEQYF. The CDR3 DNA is TGTGCCAGCAGCATCAGAGCCTACGAGCAGTACTTC.

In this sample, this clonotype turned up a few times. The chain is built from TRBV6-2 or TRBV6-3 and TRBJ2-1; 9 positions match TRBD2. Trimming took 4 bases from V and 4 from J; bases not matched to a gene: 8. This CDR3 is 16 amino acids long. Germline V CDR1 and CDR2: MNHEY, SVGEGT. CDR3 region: CASSLLSSGIYNEQFF. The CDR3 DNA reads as TGTGCCAGCAGTTTATTGTCTAGCGGGATATACAATGAGCAGTTCTTC.

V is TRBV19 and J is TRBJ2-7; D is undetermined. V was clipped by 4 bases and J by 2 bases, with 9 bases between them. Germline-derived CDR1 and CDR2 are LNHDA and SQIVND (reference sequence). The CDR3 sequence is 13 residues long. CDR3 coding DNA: TGTGCCAGTAGTACTCCTCCGACCTACGAGCAGTACTTC. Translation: CASSTPPTYEQYF. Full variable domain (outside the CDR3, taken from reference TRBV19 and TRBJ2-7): DGGITQSPKYLFRKEGQNVTLSCEQNLNHDAMYWYRQDPGQGLRLIYYSQIVNDFQKGDIAEGYSVSREKKESFPLTVTSAQKNPTAFYLCASSTPPTYEQYFGPGTRLTVT.

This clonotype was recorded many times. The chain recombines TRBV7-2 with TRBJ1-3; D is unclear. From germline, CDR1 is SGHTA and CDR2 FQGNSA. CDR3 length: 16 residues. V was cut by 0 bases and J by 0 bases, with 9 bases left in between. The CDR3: CASSLAAESSGNTIYF. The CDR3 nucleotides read TGTGCCAGCAGCTTAGCGGCCGAAAGCTCTGGAAACACCATATATTTT. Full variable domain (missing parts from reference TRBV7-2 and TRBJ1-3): GAGVSQSPSNKVTEKGKDVELRCDPISGHTALYWYRQSLGQGLEFLIYFQGNSAPDKSGLPSDRFSAERTGGSVSTLTIQRTQQEDSAVYLCASSLAAESSGNTIYFGEGSWLTVV.

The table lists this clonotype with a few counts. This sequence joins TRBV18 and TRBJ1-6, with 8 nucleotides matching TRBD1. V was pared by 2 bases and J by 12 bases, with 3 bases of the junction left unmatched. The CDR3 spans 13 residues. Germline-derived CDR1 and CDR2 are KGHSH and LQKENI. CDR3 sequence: CASSPGDRIPLHF. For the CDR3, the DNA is TGTGCCAGCTCACCAGGGGACAGGATACCCCTCCACTTT. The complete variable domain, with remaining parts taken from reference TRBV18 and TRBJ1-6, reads NAGVMQNPRHLVRRRGQEARLRCSPMKGHSHVYWYRQLPEEGLKFMVYLQKENIIDESGMPKERFSAEFPKEGPSILRIQQVVRGDSAAYFCASSPGDRIPLHFGNGTRLTVT.

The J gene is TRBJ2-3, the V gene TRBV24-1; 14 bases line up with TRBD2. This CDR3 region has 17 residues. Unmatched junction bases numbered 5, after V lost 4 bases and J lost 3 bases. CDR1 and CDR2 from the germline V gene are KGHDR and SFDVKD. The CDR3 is CATSDPGLAGGTDTQYF. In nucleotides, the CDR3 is TGTGCCACCAGTGACCCAGGACTAGCGGGAGGTACAGATACGCAGTATTTT.

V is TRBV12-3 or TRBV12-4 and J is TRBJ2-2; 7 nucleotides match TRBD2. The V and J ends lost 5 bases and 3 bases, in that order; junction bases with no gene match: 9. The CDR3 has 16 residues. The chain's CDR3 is CASSPATAGYTGELFF. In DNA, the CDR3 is TGTGCCAGCAGTCCCGCTACAGCGGGATACACCGGGGAGCTGTTTTTT.

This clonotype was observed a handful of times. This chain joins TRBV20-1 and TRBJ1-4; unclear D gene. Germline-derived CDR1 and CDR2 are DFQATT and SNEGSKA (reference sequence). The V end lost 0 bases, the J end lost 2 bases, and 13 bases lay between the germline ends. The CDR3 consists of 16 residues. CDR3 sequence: CSARDAPGSTNEKLFF. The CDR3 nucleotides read TGCAGTGCTAGAGACGCCCCGGGGAGTACTAATGAAAAACTGTTTTTT.

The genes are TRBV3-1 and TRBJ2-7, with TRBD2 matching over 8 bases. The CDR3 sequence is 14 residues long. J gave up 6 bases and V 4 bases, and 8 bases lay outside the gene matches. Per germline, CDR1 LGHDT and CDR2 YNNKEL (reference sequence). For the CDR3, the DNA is TGTGCCAGCAGCCCCGGGAGGGCGATATCCGAGCAGTACTTC. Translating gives CASSPGRAISEQYF.